This T cell receptor beta chain was sequenced in a study of blood T cell repertoires in COVID-19. Study overall: Acute-phase and convalescent COVID-19 samples originated in the United States, Italy and Spain. T cells, B-cell-depleted T cells, or PBMCs provided the cDNA or gDNA that served as material.

CDR1 and CDR2 from the germline V gene are SGHTA and FQGNSA. V was clipped by 7 bases and J by 5 bases, with 21 bases between them. The CDR3 length is 15 residues. In the original analysis: Cell counts per sample came from amplifying reference gene primers. Method: immunoSEQ multiplex PCR; TCRdb's copy keeps in-frame clones and lacks some. That table supplies the V and J calls and clone size; D and trimming were determined from the DNA. The data hold hundreds of thousands of clones, with around 90% observed a single time. The sequencing sample was made of peripheral blood. The chain links TRBV7-2 to TRBJ2-7; a weak D match, TRBD1 (6 bases). This clonotype was obtained from a man aged 55 to 69 with acute or convalescent COVID-19. The CDR3 loop is CASTQQPGVAHEQYF. Written as DNA, the CDR3 is TGTGCCAGCACCCAGCAGCCAGGGGTTGCCCACGAGCAGTACTTC. Drawing the rest from reference TRBV7-2 and TRBJ2-7, the complete variable domain is GAGVSQSPSNKVTEKGKDVELRCDPISGHTALYWYRQSLGQGLEFLIYFQGNSAPDKSGLPSDRFSAERTGGSVSTLTIQRTQQEDSAVYLCASTQQPGVAHEQYFGPGTRLTVT.